This T cell receptor (beta chain) comes out of a study of human T cells and chemical hapten exposure. Overall study: Small pooled library volume differences mainly caused per-sample TCR yield variation.

Overall study results and limits: Among TCRs, those above 1 in 1000 frequency were unaffected by DPC sensitization.

TCRdb independently ran MiXCR on the RACE reads; one entry per CDR3 protein. This repertoire shows around 330,000 distinct CDR3 sequences, 5.5% found once; its top ten account for around 8.8%. Notes on this clonotype: Its antigen is currently unknown.

Indicated time point: pre-sensitization, week 0. Treatment meaning: therapeutic diphenylcyclopropenone sensitization with weekly scalp DPC. The clonotype comes from a woman between 18 and 29 years old with alopecia areata. Some clones in this sample may be carry-over from other donors' samples. This specimen was whole blood, taken in connection with sensitization to the hapten diphenylcyclopropenone (DPC).

The CDR3 here is CAIRKQGAEGYTF. CDR3 coding DNA: TGTGCCATCAGGAAACAGGGGGCGGAAGGCTACACCTTC. The V call is TRBV10-3, the J call TRBJ1-2, with 9 bases matching TRBD1. V shed 6 bases and J 8 bases; nucleotides not matched to a gene: 7. From germline, CDR1 is ENHRY and CDR2 SYGVKD. The length of the CDR3 is 13 residues.